The 27 T cell receptor beta chains given below trace back to one sample, sequenced in a study of OX40 agonist ivuxolimab in advanced cancers. Sequenced by immunoSEQ multiplex PCR; TCRdb stores in-frame clones only, minus some. The sample lists approximately 100,000 clones; 70% to 90% were seen once. Here the sequenced sample was CD4+ or CD8+ T cells sorted from blood, taken in a trial of the OX40 agonist ivuxolimab. Source of these receptors: an adult with an advanced solid tumor such as melanoma, head and neck, liver or kidney cancer.

J is TRBJ2-7 and V is TRBV5-8; D remains ambiguous. Germline lookup yields CDR1 SGHTS and CDR2 YDEGEE. V was shortened by 2 bases and J by 8 bases, with 8 bases between the two germline ends. CDR3 length: 11 residues. Written as DNA, the CDR3 is TGTGCCAGCAGCTTCCCGAGTAAGCAGTACTTC. The encoded protein is CASSFPSKQYF.

The V call is TRBV6-6, the J call TRBJ2-7; D may match TRBD1 or TRBD2 (5 bases each). V was trimmed by 6 bases and J by 3 bases, leaving 9 bases between them. The CDR3 totals 12 residues. The germline V gene has CDR1 MNHNY and CDR2 SVGAGI (reference sequence). This chain's CDR3 is CASSRENYEQYF. DNA for the CDR3: TGTGCCAGCAGCAGGGAGAACTACGAGCAGTACTTC.

The rearrangement joins TRBV7-9 to TRBJ1-2, with D perhaps matching TRBD1 (5 bases). The CDR3 covers 12 residues. Per germline, CDR1 SEHNR and CDR2 FQNEAQ (reference sequence). V lost 5 bases and J 5 bases, leaving 9 bases between the germline ends. CDR3 DNA sequence: TGTGCCAGCAGCGGGACCCAGTATGGCTACACCTTC. Translated, it gives CASSGTQYGYTF.

This sequence joins TRBV7-2 and TRBJ2-2; 8 bases are shared with TRBD2. The CDR3 runs to 15 residues. The ends lost 5 bases at V and 2 bases at J; junction bases unmatched: 4. Looked up from germline, CDR1 is SGHTA and CDR2 is FQGNSA. Here the CDR3 DNA reads TGTGCCAGCAGCGGTAGCGGGGCTAACACCGGGGAGCTGTTTTTT. Amino acids: CASSGSGANTGELFF.

This chain joins TRBV18 and TRBJ1-1; D is undetermined. The germline CDR1 and CDR2 sequences are KGHSH and LQKENI. V was shortened by 3 bases and J by 4 bases, with 9 bases between the two germline ends. The CDR3 contains 13 residues. The CDR3 region has the DNA TGTGCCAGCTCACCTGATTGGGGCACTGAAGCTTTCTTT. It specifies CASSPDWGTEAFF.

This rearrangement joins TRBV28 to TRBJ2-7; possibly TRBD1 or TRBD2 for D (5 bases each). Germline V lookup: CDR1 MDHEN, CDR2 SYDVKM. This CDR3 comprises 15 residues. V lost 6 bases and J 6 bases, leaving 21 bases between the germline ends. DNA of the CDR3: TGTGCCAGCAGGCCCGGGACCCTTAAGAACCTCGAGCAGTACTTC. It encodes CASRPGTLKNLEQYF.

The rearrangement links TRBV4-3 to TRBJ2-3; D remains unclear. The CDR3 consists of 15 residues. From germline, CDR1 is LGHNA and CDR2 YSLEER. Trimming cost V 3 bases and J 5 bases, with 15 bases left between them. CDR3 protein: CASSQGIPGQDTQYF. The DNA of the CDR3 is TGCGCCAGCAGCCAGGGAATCCCCGGGCAAGATACGCAGTATTTT.

The CDR3 loop reads CASSSGTRGGDTEAFF. The CDR3 DNA is TGTGCCAGCAGTTCCGGGACCCGGGGAGGGGACACTGAAGCTTTCTTT. This rearrangement joins TRBV6-5 to TRBJ1-1; maybe TRBD1 (5 bases). The CDR3 loop spans 16 amino acids. Trimming removed 4 bases at V and 3 bases at J, with 18 bases between. Per germline, CDR1 MNHEY and CDR2 SVGAGI.

V and J are TRBV7-7 and TRBJ2-2, with D perhaps being TRBD1 or TRBD2 (6 bases each). V was pared by 7 bases and J by 0 bases, with 15 bases between. Germline loops: CDR1 SSHAT, CDR2 FNYEAQ (reference sequence). This CDR3 is built from 16 residues. The DNA for the CDR3 is TGTGCCAGCACCCACCTGGGGGGCGCGAACACCGGGGAGCTGTTTTTT. It specifies CASTHLGGANTGELFF.

V and J are TRBV28 and TRBJ1-2, with 8 bases that match TRBD1. This CDR3 region has 13 residues. CDR1 is MDHEN and CDR2 is SYDVKM in the germline V gene. V was pared by 6 bases and J by 8 bases, with 8 bases of the junction left unmatched. As DNA, the CDR3 is TGTGCCAGCAGCCTTCAGGGGGCGCGGGGCTACACCTTC. It specifies CASSLQGARGYTF.

For the CDR3, the DNA is TGTGCCAGCAGTGCTACTAGCGGGGGGGTAGAAAACATTCAGTACTTC. It is translated as CASSATSGGVENIQYF. V and J are TRBV2 and TRBJ2-4, with 13 bases that match TRBD2. Germline V lookup: CDR1 SNHLY, CDR2 FYNNEI. The CDR3 runs 16 residues. V gave up 4 bases and J gave up 5 bases; unmatched junction bases: 5.

The chain carries TRBV7-8 and TRBJ1-3, with TRBD1 matching over 8 bases. V gave up 5 bases and J gave up 7 bases; unmatched junction bases: 7. This CDR3 comprises 14 residues. Per germline, CDR1 SGHVS and CDR2 FQNEAQ. This chain's CDR3 is CASSAGQGVNTIYF. The CDR3 bases are TGTGCCAGCAGCGCAGGACAGGGAGTTAACACCATATATTTT. Complete variable domain (other parts from reference TRBV7-8 and TRBJ1-3): GAGVSQSPRYKVAKRGQDVALRCDPISGHVSLFWYQQALGQGPEFLTYFQNEAQLDKSGLPSDRFFAERPEGSVSTLKIQRTQQEDSAVYLCASSAGQGVNTIYFGEGSWLTVV.

This rearrangement joins TRBV6-1 to TRBJ1-5; 9 nucleotides match TRBD1. The CDR3 is 14 residues long. Germline V gene data show CDR1 as MNHNS and CDR2 as SASEGT. V was clipped by 6 bases and J by 7 bases; unmatched bases: 7. CDR3 DNA: TGTGCCAGCAGGAGTGGGACAGGGCAACAGCCCCAGCATTTT. This codes for CASRSGTGQQPQHF.

This rearrangement joins TRBV7-6 to TRBJ1-4; D perhaps matches TRBD1 (5 bases). The CDR3 totals 16 residues. V dropped 7 bases and J dropped 0 bases, with 15 bases sitting between them. Germline CDR1 and CDR2: SGHVS and FNYEAQ. As DNA, the CDR3 is TGTGCCAGCACCCCGACAGCAGGTGCAACTAATGAAAAACTGTTTTTT. It codes for CASTPTAGATNEKLFF.

The chain employs TRBV6-5 and TRBJ1-1; 7 bases align to TRBD1. Trimming at V came to 7 bases and at J to 8 bases, leaving 10 bases not matched to a gene. Germline CDR1 and CDR2: MNHEY and SVGAGI. There are 13 residues in the CDR3. CDR3 region: CASTEGRGWEAFF. The DNA of the CDR3 is TGTGCCAGCACCGAAGGCAGGGGGTGGGAAGCTTTCTTT.

This clone was seen only once. The chain uses TRBV5-4 and TRBJ1-1, with TRBD1 identical over 11 bases. Germline V gene data show CDR1 as SGHNT and CDR2 as YYREEE (reference sequence). CDR3 size: 15 residues. The V gene end was trimmed by 4 bases and the J gene end by 3 bases; junction bases not matched to a gene: 5. The CDR3 sequence: CASSPGQGADTEAFF. The CDR3 region has the DNA TGTGCCAGCAGCCCCGGACAGGGGGCGGACACTGAAGCTTTCTTT.

The chain recombines TRBV29-1 with TRBJ1-1; D is undetermined. Trimming took off 4 bases at V and 1 base at J, with 16 bases between the two ends. Germline lookup yields CDR1 SQVTM and CDR2 ANQGSEA. The CDR3 consists of 15 residues. The DNA of the CDR3 is TGCAGCGTTGCCCCTGACCGACCCTCGAACACTGAAGCTTTCTTT. Its translation is CSVAPDRPSNTEAFF. The full variable domain, rest sourced from reference TRBV29-1 and TRBJ1-1, is SAVISQKPSRDICQRGTSLTIQCQVDSQVTMMFWYRQQPGQSLTLIATANQGSEATYESGFVIDKFPISRPNLTFSTLTVSNMSPEDSSIYLCSVAPDRPSNTEAFFGQGTRLTVV.

The CDR3: CASSSRGTQYF. In DNA form, the CDR3 reads TGTGCCAGCAGTTCGAGAGGGACCCAGTACTTC. The rearrangement uses TRBV28 and TRBJ2-5; D gene uncertain. The CDR3 covers 11 residues. Per the germline V gene, CDR1 is MDHEN and CDR2 is SYDVKM. The V end lost 4 bases, the J end lost 7 bases, and 7 bases lay between the germline ends.

The DNA of the CDR3 is TGTGCCAGCAGTCCCTACGACAGGGTATTATCTGGCTACACCTTC. This translates into CASSPYDRVLSGYTF. The chain employs TRBV27 and TRBJ1-2, with 7 bases aligning to TRBD1. This CDR3 region has 15 residues. CDR1 is MNHEY and CDR2 is SMNVEV in the germline V gene (reference sequence). With V trimmed by 5 bases and J by 7 bases, 13 bases remained unmatched.

The chain joins TRBV5-1 to TRBJ1-4; 7 bases align to TRBD1. The ends lost 3 bases at V and 4 bases at J; junction bases unmatched: 6. The germline V gene has CDR1 SGHRS and CDR2 YFSETQ. The CDR3 is 15 amino acids. DNA of the CDR3: TGCGCCAGCAGCTCGCAGGGGGTGGTTAATGAAAAACTGTTTTTT. Amino acid sequence: CASSSQGVVNEKLFF. The full variable domain, rest sourced from reference TRBV5-1 and TRBJ1-4, is KAGVTQTPRYLIKTRGQQVTLSCSPISGHRSVSWYQQTPGQGLQFLFEYFSETQRNKGNFPGRFSGRQFSNSRSEMNVSTLELGDSALYLCASSSQGVVNEKLFFGSGTQLSVL.

The sample holds one count of this clone. The V call is TRBV29-1, the J call TRBJ2-7, with 10 nucleotides matching TRBD1. The trim removed 6 bases at V and 3 bases at J, leaving 5 bases unmatched. CDR3 size: 13 residues. Germline V gives CDR1 SQVTM, CDR2 ANQGSEA. The CDR3 region is CSVRQGAGYEQYF. CDR3 DNA: TGCAGCGTCAGACAGGGGGCAGGCTACGAGCAGTACTTC.

The rearrangement uses TRBV6-5 and TRBJ2-5, with D unresolved. The CDR3 runs to 14 residues. Germline lookup yields CDR1 MNHEY and CDR2 SVGAGI. The ends were cut back, 0 bases at V and 4 bases at J, with 9 bases in the middle. The CDR3 loop reads CASSYSERIETQYF. CDR3 nucleotide sequence: TGTGCCAGCAGTTACTCTGAACGTATAGAGACCCAGTACTTC.

V usage is TRBV7-9 and J usage is TRBJ2-7; TRBD1 might be the D (6 bases). The CDR3 runs to 13 residues. Germline V lookup: CDR1 SEHNR, CDR2 FQNEAQ (reference sequence). Deletions cut 0 bases from V and 3 bases from J, with 6 bases between. For the CDR3, the DNA is TGTGCCAGCAGCTTAGCAGGGGGCTACGAGCAGTACTTC. Translating gives CASSLAGGYEQYF.

The J gene is TRBJ1-1, the V gene TRBV18; a possible D gene is TRBD1 (5 bases). CDR1 and CDR2 from the germline V gene are KGHSH and LQKENI. V was trimmed by 6 bases and J by 3 bases, leaving 11 bases between them. This CDR3 region has 13 residues. CDR3 in DNA: TGTGCCAGCTCCCTGATGGGGGACACTGAAGCTTTCTTT. This gives the protein CASSLMGDTEAFF.

The chain uses TRBV18 and TRBJ1-1, with D possibly TRBD1 on 5 matching bases. This CDR3 comprises 14 residues. Per germline, CDR1 KGHSH and CDR2 LQKENI. V lost 0 bases and J lost 3, with 8 bases in between. The CDR3 region has the DNA TGTGCCAGCTCACCACCAGCAGGGTACACTGAAGCTTTCTTT. Its protein product is CASSPPAGYTEAFF.

The rearrangement links TRBV6-6 to TRBJ1-2; 9 bases map to TRBD1. The CDR3 runs 12 residues. The germline V gene has CDR1 MNHNY and CDR2 SVGAGI (reference sequence). V lost 5 bases to trimming and J lost 8 bases; unmatched junction nucleotides: 3. In DNA, the CDR3 is TGTGCCAGCAGTGGGGACAGGGACGGCTACACCTTC. Its translation: CASSGDRDGYTF.

The chain joins TRBV25-1 to TRBJ1-5; TRBD1 agrees at 9 bases. The CDR3 extends over 16 amino acids. CDR1 and CDR2 from the germline V gene are MGHDK and SYGVNS. The V and J ends lost 3 bases and 5 bases, in that order; junction bases with no gene match: 8. The CDR3 sequence is CASSDLRQGGYQPQHF. CDR3 sequence (DNA): TGTGCCAGCAGTGACCTCAGACAGGGGGGATATCAGCCCCAGCATTTT.